A single sample gave rise to the 9 T cell receptor beta chains below, sequenced in a study of blood T cell repertoires in COVID-19. This table comes from immunoSEQ multiplex PCR, and its TCRdb copy is limited to in-frame clones, with some not included. The sample holds 250,000 or so clones, around 87% seen once. Sequenced input: peripheral blood. The receptors shown here come from a woman between 65 and 79 years old with active or convalescent COVID-19.

A single count supports this clone. One end of the junction fails to match germline, which may point to a read error. The rearrangement links TRBV7-9 to TRBJ2-4; unclear D gene. The CDR3 is 16 residues long. CDR1 and CDR2 from the germline V gene are SEHNR and FQNEAQ (reference sequence). The CDR3 sequence is CASSIAVLLAKNIQYF. CDR3 coding DNA: TGTGCCAGCAGCATAGCCGTACTCCTAGCCAAAAACATTCAGTACTTC.

The chain recombines TRBV12-3 or TRBV12-4 with TRBJ2-1, with D possibly matching TRBD2 (5 bases). V was trimmed by 7 bases and J by 5 bases, leaving 12 bases between them. CDR3 length: 13 residues. The CDR3 spells CASNGAGHNEQFF. The CDR3 DNA is TGTGCCAGCAATGGTGCGGGCCACAATGAGCAGTTCTTC.

The V call is TRBV27, the J call TRBJ1-5; a weak D match, TRBD1 (5 bases). Trimming took 2 bases from V and 4 from J, leaving 6 bases between them. Germline CDR1 reads MNHEY; CDR2 reads SMNVEV (reference sequence). The CDR3 loop spans 13 amino acids. CDR3 bases: TGTGCCAGCAGTTTAAGGGGTAATCAGCCCCAGCATTTT. This encodes CASSLRGNQPQHF.

V usage is TRBV7-8 and J usage is TRBJ1-1; the match to TRBD1 covers 9 bases. Unmatched junction bases numbered 5, after V lost 2 bases and J lost 4 bases. The CDR3 loop spans 15 amino acids. Germline loops: CDR1 SGHVS, CDR2 FQNEAQ. The CDR3 coding sequence is TGTGCCAGCAGCTTATCCGGGACAGGGATCACTGAAGCTTTCTTT. Translated, it gives CASSLSGTGITEAFF.

About this clone itself: Other DNA sequences in the same sample also yield this CDR3. The rearrangement joins TRBV19 to TRBJ1-1; weak D call: TRBD1 (6 bases). Germline CDR1 reads LNHDA; CDR2 reads SQIVND (reference sequence). The CDR3 has 13 residues. The V end was cut by 6 bases, the J end by 1 base, with 9 bases between. The CDR3 spells CASSATGNTEAFF. The DNA of the CDR3 is TGTGCCAGTAGCGCGACAGGGAACACTGAAGCTTTCTTT.

J is TRBJ1-6 and V is TRBV9, with D hard to call. Germline V lookup: CDR1 SGDLS, CDR2 YYNGEE. V was clipped by 4 bases and J by 5 bases, with 10 bases between them. The CDR3 runs to 14 residues. The CDR3, as DNA: TGTGCCAGCAGCCCGGACTGGGATAATTCACCCCTCCACTTT. Translated, it gives CASSPDWDNSPLHF. The whole variable domain, filled in from reference TRBV9 and TRBJ1-6, reads DSGVTQTPKHLITATGQRVTLRCSPRSGDLSVYWYQQSLDQGLQFLIQYYNGEERAKGNILERFSAQQFPDLHSELNLSSLELGDSALYFCASSPDWDNSPLHFGNGTRLTVT.

The chain carries TRBV7-2 and TRBJ1-2; 7 nucleotides line up with TRBD1. This CDR3 spans 14 amino acids. Looked up from germline, CDR1 is SGHTA and CDR2 is FQGNSA. V was pared by 5 bases and J by 0 bases, with 3 bases of the junction left unmatched. CDR3 in amino acids: CASSPRGANYGYTF. CDR3 sequence (DNA): TGTGCCAGCAGCCCCAGGGGGGCTAACTATGGCTACACCTTC.

The gene calls are TRBV19 and TRBJ2-3; 8 bases are a match to TRBD1. The V and J ends lost 7 bases and 0 bases, in that order; junction bases with no gene match: 6. Germline V gives CDR1 LNHDA, CDR2 SQIVND (reference sequence). There are 15 residues in the CDR3. Here the CDR3 DNA reads TGTGCCAGTACCACCGGGACAGGAAGCACAGATACGCAGTATTTT. This translates into CASTTGTGSTDTQYF.

The chain joins TRBV4-3 to TRBJ2-5, with 7 nucleotides matching TRBD1. The CDR3 has 13 amino acids. Germline CDR1 reads LGHNA; CDR2 reads YSLEER. The J segment lost 5 bases and the V segment lost 0 bases, leaving 0 bases of the junction unmatched. CDR3 sequence: CASSQEGQETQYF. CDR3 DNA: TGCGCCAGCAGCCAAGAGGGACAGGAGACCCAGTACTTC.